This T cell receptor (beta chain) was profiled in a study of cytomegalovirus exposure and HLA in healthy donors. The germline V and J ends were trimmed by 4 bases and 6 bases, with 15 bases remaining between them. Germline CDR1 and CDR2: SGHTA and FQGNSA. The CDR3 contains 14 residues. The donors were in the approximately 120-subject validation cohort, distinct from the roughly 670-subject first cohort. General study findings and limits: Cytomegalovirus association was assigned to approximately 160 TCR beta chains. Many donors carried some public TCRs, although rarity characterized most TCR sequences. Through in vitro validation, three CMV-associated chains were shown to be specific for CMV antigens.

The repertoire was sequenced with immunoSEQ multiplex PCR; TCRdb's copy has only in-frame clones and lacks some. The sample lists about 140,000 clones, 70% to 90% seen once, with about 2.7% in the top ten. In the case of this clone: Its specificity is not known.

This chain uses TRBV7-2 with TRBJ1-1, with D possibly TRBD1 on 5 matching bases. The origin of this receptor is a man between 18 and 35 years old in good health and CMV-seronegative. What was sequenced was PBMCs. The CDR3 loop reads CASSSSGGGAEAFF. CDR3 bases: TGTGCCAGCAGCTCCAGTGGGGGAGGGGCTGAAGCTTTCTTT. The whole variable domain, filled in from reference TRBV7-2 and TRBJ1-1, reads GAGVSQSPSNKVTEKGKDVELRCDPISGHTALYWYRQSLGQGLEFLIYFQGNSAPDKSGLPSDRFSAERTGGSVSTLTIQRTQQEDSAVYLCASSSSGGGAEAFFGQGTRLTVV.